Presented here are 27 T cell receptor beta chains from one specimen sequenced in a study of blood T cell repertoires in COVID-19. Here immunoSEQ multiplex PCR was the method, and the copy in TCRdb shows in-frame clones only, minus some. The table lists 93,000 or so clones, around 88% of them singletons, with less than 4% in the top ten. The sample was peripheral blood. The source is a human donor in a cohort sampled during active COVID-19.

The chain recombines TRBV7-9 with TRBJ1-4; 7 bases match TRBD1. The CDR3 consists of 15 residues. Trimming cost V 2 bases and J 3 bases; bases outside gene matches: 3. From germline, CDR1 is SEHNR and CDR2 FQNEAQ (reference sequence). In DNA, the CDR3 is TGTGCCAGCAGCTTAACAGGGGTGGCTAATGAAAAACTGTTTTTT. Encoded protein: CASSLTGVANEKLFF.

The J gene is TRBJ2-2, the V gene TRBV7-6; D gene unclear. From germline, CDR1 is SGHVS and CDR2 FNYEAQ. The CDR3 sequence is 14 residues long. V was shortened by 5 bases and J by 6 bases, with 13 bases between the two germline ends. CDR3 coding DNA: TGTGCCAGCAGCCCTACCTCGTCCGCCGGGGAGCTGTTTTTT. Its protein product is CASSPTSSAGELFF.

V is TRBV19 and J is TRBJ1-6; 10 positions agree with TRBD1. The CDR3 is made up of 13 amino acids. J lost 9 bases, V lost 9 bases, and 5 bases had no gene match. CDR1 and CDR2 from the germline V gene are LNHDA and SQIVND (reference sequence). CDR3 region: CASGTGDFSPLHF. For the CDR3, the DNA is TGTGCCAGCGGGACAGGGGATTTTTCACCCCTCCACTTT.

This CDR3 is CASSLTSAEQYF. The CDR3 bases are TGTGCCAGCAGCTTAACTAGCGCTGAGCAGTACTTC. The chain links TRBV7-2 to TRBJ2-7; 7 bases map to TRBD2. The CDR3 runs 12 residues. Germline loops: CDR1 SGHTA, CDR2 FQGNSA. Trimming took 2 bases from V and 7 from J; bases not matched to a gene: 2.

CDR3 sequence (DNA): TGTGCCAGCAGCTTGCCCGACAGAAGCTATGGCTACACCTTC. Translated, it gives CASSLPDRSYGYTF. This sequence joins TRBV5-6 and TRBJ1-2; a possible D gene is TRBD1 (5 bases). Trimming shortened V by 1 base and J by 4 bases, and 11 bases separated the two germline ends. Germline CDR1 SGHDT, CDR2 YYEEEE. The CDR3 is made up of 14 amino acids.

The CDR3 reads CASSQDFAYLSYEQYF. The DNA of the CDR3 is TGTGCCAGCAGCCAAGATTTCGCCTACCTCTCCTACGAGCAGTACTTC. This chain links TRBV4-2 with TRBJ2-7; D is undetermined. The germline V and J ends were trimmed by 0 bases and 0 bases, with 12 bases remaining between them. The CDR3 runs 16 residues. The germline gives CDR1 LGHNA, CDR2 YNFKEQ.

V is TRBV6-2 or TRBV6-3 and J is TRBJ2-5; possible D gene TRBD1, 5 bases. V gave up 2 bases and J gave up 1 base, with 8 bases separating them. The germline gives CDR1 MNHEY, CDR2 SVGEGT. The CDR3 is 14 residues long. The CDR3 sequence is CASSYGAGQETQYF. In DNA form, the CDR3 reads TGTGCCAGCAGTTACGGGGCAGGCCAAGAGACCCAGTACTTC.

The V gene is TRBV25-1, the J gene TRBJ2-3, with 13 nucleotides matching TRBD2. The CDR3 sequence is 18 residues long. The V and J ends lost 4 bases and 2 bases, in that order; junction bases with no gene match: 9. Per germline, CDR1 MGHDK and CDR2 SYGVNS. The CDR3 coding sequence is TGTGCCAGCAGTGCCACTCTTGGACTAGCGGGGGACACAGATACGCAGTATTTT. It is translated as CASSATLGLAGDTDTQYF. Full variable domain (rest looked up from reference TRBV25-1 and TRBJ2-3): EADIYQTPRYLVIGTGKKITLECSQTMGHDKMYWYQQDPGMELHLIHYSYGVNSTEKGDLSSESTVSRIRTEHFPLTLESARPSHTSQYLCASSATLGLAGDTDTQYFGPGTRLTVL.

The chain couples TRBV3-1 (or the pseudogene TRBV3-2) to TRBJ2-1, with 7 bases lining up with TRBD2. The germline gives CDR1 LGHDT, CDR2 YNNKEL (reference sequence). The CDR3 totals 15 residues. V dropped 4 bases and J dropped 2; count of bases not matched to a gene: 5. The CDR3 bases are TGTGCCAGCAGCCTGGGCGGGGGAACCTACAATGAGCAGTTCTTC. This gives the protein CASSLGGGTYNEQFF.

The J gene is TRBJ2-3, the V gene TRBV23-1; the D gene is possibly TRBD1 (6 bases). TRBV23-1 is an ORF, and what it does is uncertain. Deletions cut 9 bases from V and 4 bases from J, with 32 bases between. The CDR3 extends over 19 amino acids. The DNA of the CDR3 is TGCGCCAGTCTCCTGAAGGGGCCAGGGGACGCCCAGGGCCCAGATACGCAGTATTTT. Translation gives CASLLKGPGDAQGPDTQYF.

Here the CDR3 DNA reads TGTGCCAGCAGTCCCCGACTAGCGGGGGCCAAGAGAGAGACCCAGTACTTC. This gives the protein CASSPRLAGAKRETQYF. The chain carries TRBV27 and TRBJ2-5; 12 nucleotides agree with TRBD2. This CDR3 spans 17 amino acids. Germline trimming cut 5 bases from V and 4 bases from J; bases unmatched to any gene: 11. CDR1 is MNHEY, CDR2 SMNVEV, per germline (reference sequence).

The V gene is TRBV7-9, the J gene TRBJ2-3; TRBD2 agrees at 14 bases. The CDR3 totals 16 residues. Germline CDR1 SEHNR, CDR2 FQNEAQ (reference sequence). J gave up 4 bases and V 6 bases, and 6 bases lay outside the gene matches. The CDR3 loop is CASRPGLAGVPDTQYF. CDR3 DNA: TGTGCCAGCAGACCGGGACTAGCGGGAGTACCAGATACGCAGTATTTT.

The CDR3 DNA reads TGTGCCAGCAGCCAGGGGGACACTGAAGCTTTCTTT. Its protein product is CASSQGDTEAFF. This sequence joins TRBV6-6 and TRBJ1-1, with TRBD1 matching over 7 bases. The junction had 1 base not matched to a gene; V was cut back by 6 bases and J by 3 bases. In germline, CDR1 is MNHNY, CDR2 SVGAGI (reference sequence). The CDR3 spans 12 residues.

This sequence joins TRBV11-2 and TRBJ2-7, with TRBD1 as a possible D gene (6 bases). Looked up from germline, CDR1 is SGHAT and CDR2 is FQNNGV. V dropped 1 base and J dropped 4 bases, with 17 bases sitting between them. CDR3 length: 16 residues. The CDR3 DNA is TGTGCCAGCAGCTTAGTTCGGACAGTCAGTGTTTACGAGCAGTACTTC. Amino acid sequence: CASSLVRTVSVYEQYF.

The CDR3 sequence: CASSLDGQGGYEQYF. CDR3 nucleotide sequence: TGCGCCAGCAGCTTGGATGGGCAGGGTGGTTACGAGCAGTACTTC. V and J are TRBV5-1 and TRBJ2-7; perhaps TRBD1 as D (5 bases). The CDR3 runs 15 residues. In germline, CDR1 is SGHRS, CDR2 YFSETQ. V lost 0 bases and J 4 bases, leaving 14 bases between the germline ends.

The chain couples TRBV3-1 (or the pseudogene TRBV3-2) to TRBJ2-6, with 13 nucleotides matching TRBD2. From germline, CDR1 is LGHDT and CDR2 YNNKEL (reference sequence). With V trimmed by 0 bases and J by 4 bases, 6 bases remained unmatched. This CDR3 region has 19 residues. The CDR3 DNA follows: TGTGCCAGCAGCCAAGACCCGGGACTAGCGGGGTTCGGGGCCAACGTCCTGACTTTC. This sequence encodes CASSQDPGLAGFGANVLTF.

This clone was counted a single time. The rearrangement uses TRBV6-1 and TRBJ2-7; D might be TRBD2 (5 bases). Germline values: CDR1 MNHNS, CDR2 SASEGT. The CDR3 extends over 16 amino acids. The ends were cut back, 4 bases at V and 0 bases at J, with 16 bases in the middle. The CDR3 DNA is TGTGCCAGCAGTGGGTTTGGGAGCACCAGCTCCTACGAGCAGTACTTC. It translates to CASSGFGSTSSYEQYF.

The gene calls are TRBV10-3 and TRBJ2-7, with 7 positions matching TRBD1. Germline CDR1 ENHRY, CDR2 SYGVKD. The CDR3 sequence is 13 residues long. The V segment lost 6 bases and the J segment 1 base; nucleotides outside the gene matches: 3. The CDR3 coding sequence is TGTGCCATCAGGGGGGACAGTTCCTACGAGCAGTACTTC. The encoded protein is CAIRGDSSYEQYF.

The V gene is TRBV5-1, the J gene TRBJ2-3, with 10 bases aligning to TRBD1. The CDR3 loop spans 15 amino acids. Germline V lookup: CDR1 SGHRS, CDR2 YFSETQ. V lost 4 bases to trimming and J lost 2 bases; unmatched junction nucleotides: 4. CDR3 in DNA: TGCGCCAGCAGCCGGGACAGGGGATTCACAGATACGCAGTATTTT. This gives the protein CASSRDRGFTDTQYF.

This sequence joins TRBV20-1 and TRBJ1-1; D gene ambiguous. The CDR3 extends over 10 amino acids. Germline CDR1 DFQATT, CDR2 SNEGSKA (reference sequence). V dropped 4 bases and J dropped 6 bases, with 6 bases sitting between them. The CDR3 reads CSATGAEAFF. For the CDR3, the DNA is TGCAGTGCTACCGGGGCTGAAGCTTTCTTT.

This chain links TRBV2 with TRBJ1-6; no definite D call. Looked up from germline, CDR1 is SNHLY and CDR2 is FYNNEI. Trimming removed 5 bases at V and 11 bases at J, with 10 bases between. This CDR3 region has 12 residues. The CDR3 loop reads CASSPRGPPLHF. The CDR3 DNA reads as TGTGCCAGCAGTCCTCGCGGGCCACCCCTCCACTTT.

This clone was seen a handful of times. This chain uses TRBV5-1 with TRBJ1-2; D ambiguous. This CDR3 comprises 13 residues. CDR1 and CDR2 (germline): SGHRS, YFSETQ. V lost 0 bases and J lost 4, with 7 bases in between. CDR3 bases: TGCGCCAGCAGCTTGGACAGTCCCTATGGCTACACCTTC. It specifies CASSLDSPYGYTF.

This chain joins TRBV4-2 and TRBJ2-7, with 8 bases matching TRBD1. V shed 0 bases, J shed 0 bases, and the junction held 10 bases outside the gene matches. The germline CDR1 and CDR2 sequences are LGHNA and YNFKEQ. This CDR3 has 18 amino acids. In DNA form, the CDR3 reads TGTGCCAGCAGCCAAGATCCGGGACAGGCTTTACTCTCCTACGAGCAGTACTTC. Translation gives CASSQDPGQALLSYEQYF.

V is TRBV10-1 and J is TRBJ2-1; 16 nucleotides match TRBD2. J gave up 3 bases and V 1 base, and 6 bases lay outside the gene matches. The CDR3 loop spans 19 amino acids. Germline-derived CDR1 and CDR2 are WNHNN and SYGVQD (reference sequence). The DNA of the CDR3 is TGCGCCAGCAGTGAGTTCTCCGGGACTAGCGGGAGGGTCTACAATGAGCAGTTCTTC. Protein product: CASSEFSGTSGRVYNEQFF.

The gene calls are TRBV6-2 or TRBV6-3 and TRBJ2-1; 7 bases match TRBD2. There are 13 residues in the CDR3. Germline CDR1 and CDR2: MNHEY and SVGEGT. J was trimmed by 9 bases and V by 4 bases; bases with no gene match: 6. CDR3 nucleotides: TGTGCCAGCAGTTTCCGGGAGGTAGGTGAGCAGTTCTTC. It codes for CASSFREVGEQFF.

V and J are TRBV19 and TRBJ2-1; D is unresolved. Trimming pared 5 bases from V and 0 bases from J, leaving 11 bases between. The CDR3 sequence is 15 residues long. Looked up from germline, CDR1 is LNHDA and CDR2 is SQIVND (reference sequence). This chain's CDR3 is CASSVSWSSYNEQFF. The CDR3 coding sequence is TGTGCCAGTAGTGTTAGCTGGAGCTCCTACAATGAGCAGTTCTTC.

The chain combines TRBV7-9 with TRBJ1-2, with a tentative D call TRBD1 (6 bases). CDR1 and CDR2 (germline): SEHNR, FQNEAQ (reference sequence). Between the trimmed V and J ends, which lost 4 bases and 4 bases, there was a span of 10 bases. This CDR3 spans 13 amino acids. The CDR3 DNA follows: TGTGCCAGCAGCTCGGGACACCTCTATGGCTACACCTTC. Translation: CASSSGHLYGYTF.